This T cell receptor (beta chain) came from a study of T-cell memory formation after mild COVID-19. Libraries for TCRalpha and TCRbeta carried sample barcodes and unique molecular identifiers via 5'RACE. Each CDR3 protein is one row after TCRdb ran MiXCR on the 5' RACE reads. The sample includes roughly 110,000 distinct CDR3 sequences, around 12% of them seen just once. In regard to this clonotype: Antigen unknown.

The V end was cut by 0 bases, the J end by 3 bases, with 17 bases between. CDR1 and CDR2 from the germline V gene are LGHNA and YNFKEQ. This CDR3 region has 17 residues. Study-level points and caveats: Pre-infection memory showed some responding clones, and this suggested that cross-reactive memory joined.

Material: PBMCs or a T cell subset sorted from them (not recorded which). The origin of this receptor is an adult woman who had mild COVID-19 (a few samples of this study predate the infection). Cell type and time point are not known. The chain is built from TRBV4-2 and TRBJ1-2; no clear D. The CDR3 spells CASSQDISLRLDYGYTF. In DNA form, the CDR3 reads TGTGCCAGCAGCCAAGATATCTCCCTCCGATTAGACTATGGCTACACCTTC.